Here is one TCR beta chain with its context. Its antigen is unknown. This sample stems from a study of human T cells and chemical hapten exposure. Overall study: Chiefly female patients presented with alopecia areata, totalis or universalis. Small differences in pooled library volume mainly drove the variation in TCR yields per sample. General observations from the study: Because they had alopecia, donors may respond immunologically unlike healthy people.

Each CDR3 protein gets one entry after TCRdb re-called the RACE reads with MiXCR. Counted here are 250,000 or so distinct CDR3 sequences, roughly 8.9% occurring once; the ten biggest clones make up 2.3%. Per the germline V gene, CDR1 is SQVTM and CDR2 is ANQGSEA. Trimming pared 4 bases from V and 0 bases from J, leaving 7 bases between. CDR3 length equals 12 residues. As for time point: pre-sensitization, week 0. Treatment given: therapeutic diphenylcyclopropenone sensitization with weekly scalp DPC. Whole blood, unfractionated, served as the material for total RNA extraction. The chain carries TRBV29-1 and TRBJ2-7; no reliable D call. This receptor was obtained from a woman between 35 and 50 years old with alopecia areata. Some clones in this sample may be carry-over from other donors' samples. The input for sequencing was whole blood, taken in connection with sensitization to the hapten diphenylcyclopropenone (DPC). The CDR3 bases are TGCAGCGTTGTATTTAGCTCCTACGAGCAGTACTTC. Protein: CSVVFSSYEQYF.